There are many counts of the clone carrying this TCR beta chain. Amplified TCR beta CDR3 regions derived from RNA transcripts. The HTBI primer set was used in a first-round RT-PCR of the TCR CDR3. TCRdb re-derived calls from the multiplex PCR reads in MiXCR, one entry per CDR3 protein. The table shows 450,000 to 600,000 distinct CDR3 sequences, with around 15% occurring only once. The data derive from a study of T cells in Graves' hyperthyroidism and ophthalmopathy. This sequence was found in a woman aged 40 to 55 with Graves' hyperthyroidism. The sample taken for sequencing was blood.

CDR3 region: CAWRYEVAPRNQETQYF. The CDR3 region has the DNA TGTGCCTGGAGATACGAGGTGGCCCCCCGGAACCAAGAGACCCAGTACTTC. This chain joins TRBV30 and TRBJ2-5; D is uncertain. The CDR3 has 17 amino acids. The ends were cut back, 3 bases at V and 0 bases at J, with 20 bases in the middle. Looked up from germline, CDR1 is GTSNPN and CDR2 is SVGIG (reference sequence).